This T cell receptor (beta chain) was found in a study of CXCR3-negative and CXCR3-positive naive CD8 T cells. Researchers prepared the TRB cDNA libraries using 5' RACE with UMI labels. From its re-call of the 5' RACE reads, TCRdb lists each CDR3 protein once, without DNA. The listing records about 5,800 distinct CDR3 sequences. By frequency, this clonotype registers medium-sized. No antigen is known for it. The study, taken as a whole, reports: Comparison of naive cells showed more hydrophobic TRB CDR3s in CXCR3-positive than in CXCR3-negative naive cells.

This sequence originates from a human donor in good health. Some clones in this sample may be carry-over from other donors' samples. The sample was naive CXCR3- CD8+ T cells from blood. Specified subset: CD45RO-CCR7+CD27+CD95- naive CD8+ T cells lacking CXCR3 (TNR3-).

The CDR3 sequence: CASSLESGSDTQYF. The gene calls are TRBV28 and TRBJ2-3; as DNA is missing, the TRBD2 call by TCRdb cannot be tested. This CDR3 has 14 amino acids. From germline, CDR1 is MDHEN and CDR2 SYDVKM.